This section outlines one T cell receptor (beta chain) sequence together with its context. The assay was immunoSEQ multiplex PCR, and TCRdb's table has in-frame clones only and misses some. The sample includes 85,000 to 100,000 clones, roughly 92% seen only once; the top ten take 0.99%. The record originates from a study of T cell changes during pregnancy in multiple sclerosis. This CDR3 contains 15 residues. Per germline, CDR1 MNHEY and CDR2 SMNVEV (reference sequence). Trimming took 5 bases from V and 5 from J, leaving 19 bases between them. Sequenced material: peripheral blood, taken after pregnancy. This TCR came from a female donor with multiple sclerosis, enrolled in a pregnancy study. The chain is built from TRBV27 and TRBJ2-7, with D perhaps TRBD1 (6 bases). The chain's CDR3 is CASSQGSPGLDEQYF. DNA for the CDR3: TGTGCCAGCAGTCAGGGGTCCCCGGGGTTGGACGAGCAGTACTTC.